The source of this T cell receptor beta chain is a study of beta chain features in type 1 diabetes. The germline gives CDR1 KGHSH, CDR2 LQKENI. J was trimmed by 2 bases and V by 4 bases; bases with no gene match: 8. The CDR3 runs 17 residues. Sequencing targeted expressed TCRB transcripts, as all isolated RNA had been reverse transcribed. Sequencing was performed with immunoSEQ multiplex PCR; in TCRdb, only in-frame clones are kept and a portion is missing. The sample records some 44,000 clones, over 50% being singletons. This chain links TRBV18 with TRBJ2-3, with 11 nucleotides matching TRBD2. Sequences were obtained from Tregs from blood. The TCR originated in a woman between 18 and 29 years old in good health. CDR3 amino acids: CASSRQGLAVYTDTQYF. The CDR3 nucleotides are TGTGCCAGCTCACGCCAGGGACTAGCGGTTTACACAGATACGCAGTATTTT.